Below are 13 T cell receptor beta chains sequenced from a single sample in a study of blood T cell repertoires in COVID-19. Data came from immunoSEQ multiplex PCR; TCRdb stores just in-frame clones and leaves some out. This sample has around 110,000 clones, with 82% found just once. The specimen sequenced was peripheral blood. These TCRs come from a man between 65 and 80 years old with active or convalescent COVID-19.

This chain connects TRBV11-3 to TRBJ2-3; TRBD1 aligns across 7 bases. CDR1 and CDR2 from the germline V gene are SGHNT and YENEEA. V lost 2 bases to trimming and J lost 2 bases; unmatched junction nucleotides: 13. CDR3 size: 18 residues. CDR3 sequence: CASSLPMGKTGFTDTQYF. DNA for the CDR3: TGTGCCAGCAGCTTACCCATGGGGAAGACAGGGTTCACAGATACGCAGTATTTT.

The V gene is TRBV7-2, the J gene TRBJ1-2; the D gene is possibly TRBD1 (5 bases). Germline V CDR1 and CDR2: SGHTA, FQGNSA. V dropped 2 bases and J dropped 4 bases, with 17 bases sitting between them. This CDR3 comprises 16 residues. In nucleotides, the CDR3 is TGTGCCAGCAGCTTACAACAAAAAACAGGACGCTATGGCTACACCTTC. Residues: CASSLQQKTGRYGYTF.

The gene calls are TRBV7-2 and TRBJ1-2, with D perhaps matching TRBD1 (6 bases). Trimming took off 6 bases at V and 4 bases at J, with 9 bases between the two ends. Looked up from germline, CDR1 is SGHTA and CDR2 is FQGNSA. CDR3 length: 12 residues. This CDR3 reads CASSDRPYGYTF. In DNA form, the CDR3 reads TGTGCCAGCAGTGACAGGCCCTATGGCTACACCTTC.

The chain recombines TRBV9 with TRBJ2-1, with 7 positions matching TRBD2. The CDR3 covers 15 residues. CDR1 and CDR2 from the germline V gene are SGDLS and YYNGEE. Trimming removed 7 bases from V and 0 bases from J; junction bases left unmatched: 7. The CDR3 DNA sequence: TGTGCCAGCTGCAGGGAGGGGTACTCCTACAATGAGCAGTTCTTC. It specifies CASCREGYSYNEQFF.

The chain is built from TRBV19 and TRBJ2-3; TRBD2 agrees at 10 bases. Germline trimming cut 6 bases from V and 6 bases from J; bases unmatched to any gene: 6. The CDR3 consists of 14 residues. Germline loops: CDR1 LNHDA, CDR2 SQIVND (reference sequence). The CDR3 loop reads CASRSSGRGDTQYF. The DNA for the CDR3 is TGTGCCAGTAGATCCAGCGGGAGGGGGGATACGCAGTATTTT.

The chain carries TRBV2 and TRBJ1-4; TRBD1 matches 7 bases. Germline CDR1 is SNHLY and CDR2 is FYNNEI. V shed 9 bases and J 4 bases; nucleotides not matched to a gene: 8. CDR3 length: 14 amino acids. The CDR3: CASQGGDNNEKLFF. The CDR3 DNA reads as TGTGCCAGTCAGGGGGGTGACAATAATGAAAAACTGTTTTTT.

This rearrangement joins TRBV18 to TRBJ1-2; TRBD1 agrees at 9 bases. From germline, CDR1 is KGHSH and CDR2 LQKENI. V lost 3 bases and J lost 7; bases outside the gene matches: 12. The CDR3 runs 16 residues. CDR3 amino acids: CASSPELPGTGSGYTF. In DNA, the CDR3 is TGTGCCAGCTCACCCGAACTACCCGGGACAGGGTCTGGCTACACCTTC.

V is TRBV5-6 and J is TRBJ1-6; D remains unclear. The V and J ends lost 1 base and 0 bases respectively, with 5 bases between them. Germline V gives CDR1 SGHDT, CDR2 YYEEEE. This CDR3 region has 15 residues. CDR3 amino acids: CASSLRGSYNSPLHF. The CDR3 nucleotides read TGTGCCAGCAGCTTGCGGGGCTCCTATAATTCACCCCTCCACTTT.

This rearrangement joins TRBV9 to TRBJ1-3; D is possibly TRBD1 (5 bases). The CDR3 contains 17 residues. Deletions cut 0 bases from V and 0 bases from J, with 13 bases between. The germline CDR1 and CDR2 sequences are SGDLS and YYNGEE. CDR3 in amino acids: CASSVAPQDYSGNTIYF. The DNA of the CDR3 is TGTGCCAGCAGCGTAGCGCCACAGGACTACTCTGGAAACACCATATATTTT.

This clone was observed a single time. CDR3 amino acids: CARSLAMSSDYGYTF. In nucleotides, the CDR3 is TGTGCCAGAAGCTTGGCCATGAGCTCTGACTATGGCTACACCTTC. The rearrangement joins TRBV5-3 to TRBJ1-2; D unresolved. TRBV5-3 is an open reading frame, and its role is uncertain. Trimming left V 0 bases short and J 3 bases short, with 12 bases between. The CDR3 totals 15 residues.

V is TRBV18 and J is TRBJ1-6, with a weak D call TRBD1 (6 bases). CDR3 size: 14 residues. Germline loops: CDR1 KGHSH, CDR2 LQKENI. Trimming cost V 3 bases and J 6 bases, with 9 bases left between them. This CDR3 is CASSPDRLNSPLHF. In nucleotides, the CDR3 is TGTGCCAGCTCACCGGACAGACTTAATTCACCCCTCCACTTT.

This chain connects TRBV5-1 to TRBJ2-6; D remains unclear. The V and J ends lost 4 bases and 0 bases respectively, with 11 bases between them. The CDR3 is 16 residues long. Germline loops: CDR1 SGHRS, CDR2 YFSETQ. This CDR3 reads CASSPAADSGANVLTF. The DNA for the CDR3 is TGCGCCAGCAGCCCGGCGGCAGACTCTGGGGCCAACGTCCTGACTTTC.

This chain joins TRBV3-1 (or the pseudogene TRBV3-2) and TRBJ1-5; D call uncertain. With 2 bases removed from V and 4 bases from J, the gap between germline ends came to 12 bases. The CDR3 totals 15 residues. Germline values: CDR1 LGHDT, CDR2 YNNKEL (reference sequence). In nucleotides, the CDR3 is TGTGCCAGCAGCCAATTTTTGGGAGGGAATCAGCCCCAGCATTTT. Its translation: CASSQFLGGNQPQHF.